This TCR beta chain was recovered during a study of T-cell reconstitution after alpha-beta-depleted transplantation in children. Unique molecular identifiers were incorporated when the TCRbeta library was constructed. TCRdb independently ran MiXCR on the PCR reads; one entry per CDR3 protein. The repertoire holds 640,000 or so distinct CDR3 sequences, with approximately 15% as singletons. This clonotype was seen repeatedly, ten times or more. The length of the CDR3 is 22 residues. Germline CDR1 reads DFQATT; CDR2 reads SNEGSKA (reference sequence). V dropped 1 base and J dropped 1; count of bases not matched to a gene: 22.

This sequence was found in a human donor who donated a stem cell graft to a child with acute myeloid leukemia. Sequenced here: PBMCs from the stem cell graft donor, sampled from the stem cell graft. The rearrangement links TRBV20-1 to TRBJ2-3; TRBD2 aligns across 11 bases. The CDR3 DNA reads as TGCAGTGCTAGAGTCTATGCCGATGGGCTAGCGGGGGGCCTGGCCGGCACAGATACGCAGTATTTT. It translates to CSARVYADGLAGGLAGTDTQYF.